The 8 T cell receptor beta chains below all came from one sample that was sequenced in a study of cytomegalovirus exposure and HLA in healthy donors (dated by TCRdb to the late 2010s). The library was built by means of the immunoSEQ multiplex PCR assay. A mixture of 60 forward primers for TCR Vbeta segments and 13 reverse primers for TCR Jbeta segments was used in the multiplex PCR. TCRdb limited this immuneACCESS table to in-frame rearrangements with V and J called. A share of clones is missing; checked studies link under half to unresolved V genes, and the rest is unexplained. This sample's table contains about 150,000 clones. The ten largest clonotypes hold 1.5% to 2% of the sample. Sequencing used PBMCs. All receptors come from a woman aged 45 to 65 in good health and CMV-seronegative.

CDR3 amino acids: CASSPLGAAEWEQYF. The CDR3 bases are TGTGCCAGCAGCCCCCTAGGGGCCGCGGAGTGGGAGCAGTACTTC. The chain is built from TRBV5-6 and TRBJ2-7; tentative D call: TRBD1 (5 bases). The V and J ends lost 4 bases and 7 bases respectively, with 21 bases between them. Germline CDR1 reads SGHDT; CDR2 reads YYEEEE. This CDR3 is 15 amino acids long.

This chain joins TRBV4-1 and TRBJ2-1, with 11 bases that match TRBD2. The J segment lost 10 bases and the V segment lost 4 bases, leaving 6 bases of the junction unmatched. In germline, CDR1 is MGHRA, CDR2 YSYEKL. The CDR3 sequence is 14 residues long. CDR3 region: CASSRGLAESEQFF. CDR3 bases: TGCGCCAGCAGCCGGGGACTAGCGGAGAGCGAGCAGTTCTTC.

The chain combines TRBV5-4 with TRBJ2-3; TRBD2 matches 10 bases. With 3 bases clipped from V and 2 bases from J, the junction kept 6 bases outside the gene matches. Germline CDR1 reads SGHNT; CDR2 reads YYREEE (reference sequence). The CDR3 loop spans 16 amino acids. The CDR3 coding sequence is TGTGCCAGCAGCTCCTCCGGGACTAGCGTCACAGATACGCAGTATTTT. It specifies CASSSSGTSVTDTQYF.

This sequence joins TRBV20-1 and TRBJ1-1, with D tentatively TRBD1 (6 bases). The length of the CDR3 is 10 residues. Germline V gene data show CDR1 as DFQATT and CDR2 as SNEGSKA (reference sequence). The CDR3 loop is CRARGAEAFF. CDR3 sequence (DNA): TGCAGGGCCAGGGGCGCTGAAGCTTTCTTT.

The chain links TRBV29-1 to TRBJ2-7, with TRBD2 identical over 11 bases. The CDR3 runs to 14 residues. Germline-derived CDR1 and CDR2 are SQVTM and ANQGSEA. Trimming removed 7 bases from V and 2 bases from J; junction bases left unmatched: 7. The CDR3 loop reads CSACVGLAAYEQYF. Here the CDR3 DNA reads TGCAGCGCTTGTGTGGGACTAGCGGCCTACGAGCAGTACTTC.

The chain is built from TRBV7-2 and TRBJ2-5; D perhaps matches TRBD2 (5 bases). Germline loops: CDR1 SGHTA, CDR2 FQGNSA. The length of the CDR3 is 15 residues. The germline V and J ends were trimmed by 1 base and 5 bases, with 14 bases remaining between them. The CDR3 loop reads CASSLVAWRLETQYF. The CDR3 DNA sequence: TGTGCCAGCAGCTTAGTTGCATGGAGGCTGGAGACCCAGTACTTC.

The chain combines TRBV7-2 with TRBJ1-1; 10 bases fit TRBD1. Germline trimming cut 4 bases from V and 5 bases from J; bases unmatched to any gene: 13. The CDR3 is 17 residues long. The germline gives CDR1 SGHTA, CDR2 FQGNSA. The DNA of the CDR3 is TGTGCCAGCAGCTCCCGACAGGGGGCTCGTTCGGGGACTGAAGCTTTCTTT. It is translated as CASSSRQGARSGTEAFF.

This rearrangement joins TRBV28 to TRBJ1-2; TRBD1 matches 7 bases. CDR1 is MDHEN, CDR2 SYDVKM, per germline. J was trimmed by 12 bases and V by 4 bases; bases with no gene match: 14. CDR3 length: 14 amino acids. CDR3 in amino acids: CASSSPRQGPVHTF. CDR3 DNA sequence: TGTGCCAGCAGTTCCCCCCGACAGGGCCCAGTGCACACCTTC.